The 3 T cell receptor beta chains below come from one sample, sequenced in a study of blood T cell repertoires in COVID-19. The method was immunoSEQ multiplex PCR; TCRdb's version includes in-frame clones alone and lacks a portion of them. The sample lists roughly 200,000 clones, 75% to 90% occurring once. Sequencing was performed on PBMCs or T cells enriched from blood (not recorded which). Every receptor here comes from a woman younger than 45 who had been exposed to COVID-19.

This clone was found a few times. This chain connects TRBV19 to TRBJ2-1, with 7 bases aligning to TRBD2. This CDR3 spans 13 amino acids. J gave up 10 bases and V 0 bases, and 3 bases lay outside the gene matches. Germline assignment: CDR1 LNHDA and CDR2 SQIVND (reference sequence). Here the CDR3 reads CASSIEVGGEQFF. The CDR3 bases are TGTGCCAGTAGTATAGAGGTCGGGGGGGAGCAGTTCTTC.

The V gene is TRBV5-4, the J gene TRBJ1-2; D may be TRBD1 (5 bases). Germline loops: CDR1 SGHNT, CDR2 YYREEE (reference sequence). This CDR3 spans 13 amino acids. V was shortened by 0 bases and J by 4 bases, with 7 bases between the two germline ends. CDR3 in amino acids: CASSLGQIYGYTF. CDR3 coding DNA: TGTGCCAGCAGCTTGGGACAGATCTATGGCTACACCTTC. Supplemented by reference TRBV5-4 and TRBJ1-2, the full variable domain reads ETGVTQSPTHLIKTRGQQVTLRCSSQSGHNTVSWYQQALGQGPQFIFQYYREEENGRGNFPPRFSGLQFPNYSSELNVNALELDDSALYLCASSLGQIYGYTFGSGTRLTVV.

The chain uses TRBV2 and TRBJ1-1; unclear D gene. This CDR3 has 12 residues. CDR1 and CDR2 (germline): SNHLY, FYNNEI. Here the CDR3 DNA reads TGTGCTACTTCTTCAGGGAACACTGAAGCTTTCTTT. The encoded protein is CATSSGNTEAFF.